The T cell receptor (beta chain) described here comes from a study of control samples from healthy donors and cancer patients. Clones were read by immunoSEQ multiplex PCR, and TCRdb kept only the in-frame ones, dropping some. The sample lists approximately 65,000 clones; nearly 90% were seen once. The CDR3 runs 15 residues. In germline, CDR1 is SGHTA, CDR2 FQGNSA. Deletions cut 4 bases from V and 3 bases from J, with 15 bases between. The source of this sequence is a man aged 55 to 69 with lung cancer. Specimen: PBMCs. V and J are TRBV7-2 and TRBJ2-5, with D perhaps matching TRBD1 (6 bases). In DNA form, the CDR3 reads TGTGCCAGCAGCTCCCAACAGGGTGTAGAAGAGACCCAGTACTTC. Translating it yields CASSSQQGVEETQYF.